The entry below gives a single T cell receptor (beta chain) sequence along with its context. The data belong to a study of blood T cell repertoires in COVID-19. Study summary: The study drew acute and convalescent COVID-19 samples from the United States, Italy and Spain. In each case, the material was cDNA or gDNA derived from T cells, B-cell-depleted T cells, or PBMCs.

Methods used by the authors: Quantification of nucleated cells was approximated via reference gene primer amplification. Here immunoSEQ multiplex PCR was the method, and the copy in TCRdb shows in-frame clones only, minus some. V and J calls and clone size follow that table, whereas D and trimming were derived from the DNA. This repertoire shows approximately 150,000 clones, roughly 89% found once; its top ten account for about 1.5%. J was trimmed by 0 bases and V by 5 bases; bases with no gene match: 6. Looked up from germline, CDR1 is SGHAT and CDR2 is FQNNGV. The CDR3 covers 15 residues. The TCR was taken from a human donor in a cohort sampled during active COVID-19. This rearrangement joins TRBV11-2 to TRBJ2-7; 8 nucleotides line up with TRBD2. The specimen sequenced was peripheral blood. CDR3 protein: CASSRGLVSSYEQYF. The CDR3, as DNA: TGTGCCAGCAGCAGGGGACTAGTCAGCTCCTACGAGCAGTACTTC. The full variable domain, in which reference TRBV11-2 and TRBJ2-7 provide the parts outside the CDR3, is EAGVAQSPRYKIIEKRQSVAFWCNPISGHATLYWYQQILGQGPKLLIQFQNNGVVDDSQLPKDRFSAERLKGVDSTLKIQPAKLEDSAVYLCASSRGLVSSYEQYFGPGTRLTVT.